Below, one TCR beta chain is given with its context. These data originate in a study of blood T cell repertoires in COVID-19. This CDR3 region has 15 residues. The germline V gene has CDR1 MNHEY and CDR2 SMNVEV (reference sequence). With 2 bases removed from V and 0 bases from J, the gap between germline ends came to 11 bases. The method was immunoSEQ multiplex PCR; TCRdb's version includes in-frame clones alone and lacks a portion of them. Among about 190,000 clones listed, 75% to 85% were seen once. This chain connects TRBV27 to TRBJ2-7; TRBD1 might be the D (5 bases). The sequencing input was peripheral blood. The TCR originated in a man aged 55 to 70 with acute or convalescent COVID-19. DNA for the CDR3: TGTGCCAGCAGTTTAAAGGGGCTTAGCTCCTACGAGCAGTACTTC. The encoded protein is CASSLKGLSSYEQYF.